The present entry profiles one TCR beta chain with its context. As yet, its antigen is unknown. 13 Jbeta primers and 60 Vbeta primers were used for the PCR. Generated by immunoSEQ multiplex PCR, the TCRdb table keeps only in-frame clones and is missing some. The sample lists 250,000 to 300,000 clones, about 90% occurring once. The sample is drawn from a study of cytomegalovirus exposure and HLA in healthy donors. The CDR3 consists of 18 residues. In germline, CDR1 is KGHSH, CDR2 LQKENI. V lost 0 bases, J lost 2 bases, and 9 bases stayed unmatched. Findings and caveats of the study: When analyzed later, a missense DCLRE1C variant was found to be linked to TCR beta V- and J-gene trimming. Near-uniform donor sequencing depth was presumed by presence/absence analyses.

The chain employs TRBV18 and TRBJ2-7, with 11 bases that match TRBD2. The TCR comes from a girl aged 2 to 9 in good health and CMV-seronegative. Sequencing was done on a sample of PBMCs. The CDR3 nucleotides are TGTGCCAGCTCACCACCTACGACTAGCGGGGCTCCGACCTACGAGCAGTACTTC. The encoded protein is CASSPPTTSGAPTYEQYF.